This TCR beta chain was captured in a study of blood T cell repertoires in COVID-19. Adults between about 18 and 95 years of age took part from under 25 US areas. Which cohort a participant joined came from the clinical history participants gave. The study counted Cohort 3 donors as recovered given two negative PCRs, clearance, or symptom resolution. CDR3 length: 14 residues. V shed 6 bases and J 4 bases; nucleotides not matched to a gene: 5. CDR1 is SNHLY and CDR2 is FYNNEI in the germline V gene. The repertoire was sequenced with immunoSEQ multiplex PCR; TCRdb's copy has only in-frame clones and lacks some. The profile shows approximately 210,000 clones, approximately 88% of them singletons.

Sequencing input: PBMCs or T cells enriched from blood (not recorded which). The TCR sequence derives from a woman between 18 and 30 years old who had recovered from COVID-19. The chain employs TRBV2 and TRBJ2-1, with 8 bases lining up with TRBD1. CDR3 DNA sequence: TGTGCCAGCAGGGGGGGACAGGCTTACAATGAGCAGTTCTTC. Translation gives CASRGGQAYNEQFF.